This T cell receptor beta chain was recorded in a study of post-analysis software for immune sequencing data. Study-wide context: Several disease courses (relapsing-remitting, secondary progressive and progressive-relapsing) of multiple sclerosis were included. Study results and limitations: Samples from one preparation batch, clustered by F measure, grouped strongly together. Relative to controls, patients had a few TRBV segments at higher frequency, with TRBV5-6, TRBV5-1 and TRBV20-1 among these. Controls had significantly higher normalized Chao1 diversity than multiple sclerosis patients.

As concerns this clonotype: Its antigen is unknown.

This CDR3 spans 21 amino acids. Losses at the gene ends were 3 bases for V and 0 bases for J; bases not matched to a gene: 20. Germline V lookup: CDR1 SNHLY, CDR2 FYNNEI. Built from TCR beta cDNA, the libraries had unique molecular identifiers in them. TCRdb re-called the PCR reads with MiXCR, one entry per CDR3 protein. Among over 300,000 distinct CDR3 sequences listed, about a third were seen once. The sequenced sample consisted of blood. The receptor's source is a girl aged 5-17 years with multiple sclerosis. The chain couples TRBV2 to TRBJ1-5, with 7 bases aligning to TRBD1. The CDR3 loop is CASSESPPTGDVIYSNQPQHF. DNA of the CDR3: TGTGCCAGCAGTGAGTCCCCGCCAACAGGGGACGTCATATATAGCAATCAGCCCCAGCATTTT.